Listed here are 18 T cell receptor beta chains from one sample, sequenced in a study of blood T cell repertoires in COVID-19 (TCRdb year 2020). The protocol used for the library was the immunoSEQ multiplex PCR assay. TCRdb obtained this table from immuneACCESS and retained in-frame rearrangements with V and J assigned. These tables miss some clones; where compared with another copy, unresolved V genes account for less than half of the shortfall, and the remainder is unexplained. In all, the sample holds approximately 280,000 clones, and approximately 85% of those were seen once. The ten biggest clones cover 5.1% of the sample. Sequences were obtained from peripheral blood. The origin of the receptors is a man in his fifties or sixties with active or convalescent COVID-19.

This chain's CDR3 is CASSSRRRSGTRVRELFF. The CDR3 region has the DNA TGTGCCAGCAGCTCTCGACGGCGTTCCGGGACTAGGGTTAGGGAGCTGTTTTTT. The rearrangement uses TRBV7-2 and TRBJ2-2; TRBD2 aligns across 8 bases. CDR1 and CDR2 from the germline V gene are SGHTA and FQGNSA. The CDR3 is 18 residues long. V lost 4 bases to trimming and J lost 9 bases; unmatched junction nucleotides: 19.

The chain joins TRBV3-1 (or the pseudogene TRBV3-2) to TRBJ1-4; perhaps TRBD1 as D (6 bases). In germline, CDR1 is LGHDT, CDR2 YNNKEL (reference sequence). This CDR3 is 14 amino acids long. V lost 4 bases to trimming and J lost 7 bases, with 13 bases between them. The CDR3 loop reads CASSRSGEGEKLFF. Written as DNA, the CDR3 is TGTGCCAGCAGCCGGTCAGGGGAGGGTGAAAAACTGTTTTTT.

This chain's CDR3 is CASSLLGSGEKLFF. The CDR3 DNA reads as TGTGCCAGCAGCTTATTAGGGAGCGGTGAAAAACTGTTTTTT. The J gene is TRBJ1-4, the V gene TRBV7-2; D unclear. From germline, CDR1 is SGHTA and CDR2 FQGNSA. The CDR3 consists of 14 residues. The V end was cut by 2 bases, the J end by 7 bases, with 11 bases between.

The chain employs TRBV29-1 and TRBJ2-7; D might be TRBD2 (6 bases). Germline loops: CDR1 SQVTM, CDR2 ANQGSEA. V dropped 4 bases and J dropped 2 bases, with 12 bases sitting between them. The CDR3 has 13 amino acids. The CDR3, as DNA: TGCAGCGTTGTGGGTCGCGGGGCCTACGAGCAGTACTTC. Translated: CSVVGRGAYEQYF.

The chain uses TRBV18 and TRBJ1-3; D not resolved. In germline, CDR1 is KGHSH, CDR2 LQKENI. The length of the CDR3 is 12 residues. The germline V and J ends were trimmed by 6 bases and 7 bases, with 10 bases remaining between them. CDR3 in DNA: TGTGCCAGCTCCCCTGACTCGAACACCATATATTTT. Its translation: CASSPDSNTIYF.

The chain combines TRBV11-2 with TRBJ1-5; 10 nucleotides agree with TRBD1. V shed 3 bases and J 7 bases; nucleotides not matched to a gene: 6. CDR3 length equals 15 residues. Germline V lookup: CDR1 SGHAT, CDR2 FQNNGV. The CDR3 nucleotides are TGTGCCAGCAGCTTGGACAGGGGGAAGGGACAGCCCCAGCATTTT. Amino acid sequence: CASSLDRGKGQPQHF.

This chain uses TRBV28 with TRBJ2-1, with a possible D match to TRBD2 (6 bases). From germline, CDR1 is MDHEN and CDR2 SYDVKM. The germline V and J ends were trimmed by 1 base and 7 bases, with 11 bases remaining between them. This CDR3 is 14 amino acids long. In DNA form, the CDR3 reads TGTGCCAGCAGTTTATCCGGGAGCGGTAATGAGCAGTTCTTC. Its translation: CASSLSGSGNEQFF. The complete variable domain, with remaining parts taken from reference TRBV28 and TRBJ2-1, reads DVKVTQSSRYLVKRTGEKVFLECVQDMDHENMFWYRQDPGLGLRLIYFSYDVKMKEKGDIPEGYSVSREKKERFSLILESASTNQTSMYLCASSLSGSGNEQFFGPGTRLTVL.

V usage is TRBV6-4 and J usage is TRBJ2-1; TRBD2 agrees at 14 bases. Unmatched junction bases numbered 6, after V lost 2 bases and J lost 0 bases. Per germline, CDR1 MRHNA and CDR2 SNTAGT. This CDR3 region has 19 residues. CDR3 loop: CASSDGTSGSWSSYNEQFF. The CDR3 coding sequence is TGTGCCAGCAGTGACGGGACTAGCGGGAGTTGGAGCTCCTACAATGAGCAGTTCTTC.

The chain couples TRBV19 to TRBJ1-3, with D possibly matching TRBD1 (5 bases). This CDR3 has 15 residues. Germline CDR1 LNHDA, CDR2 SQIVND (reference sequence). V shed 1 base and J shed 0 bases, with 7 bases lying between them. The CDR3 DNA follows: TGTGCCAGTAGTATAGGGGGCAACTCTGGAAACACCATATATTTT. Encoded protein: CASSIGGNSGNTIYF.

This chain joins TRBV4-2 and TRBJ1-2; 7 positions agree with TRBD1. The CDR3 is made up of 16 amino acids. Germline CDR1 LGHNA, CDR2 YNFKEQ. Losses at the gene ends were 0 bases for V and 7 bases for J; bases not matched to a gene: 11. CDR3 sequence (DNA): TGTGCCAGCAGCCAAGAGAGGGGGCAAGGGTTAGCTGGCTACACCTTC. It specifies CASSQERGQGLAGYTF.

The gene calls are TRBV28 and TRBJ2-7, with 7 bases identical to TRBD2. After removal of 2 bases from V and 2 bases from J, the junction contained 0 bases not matched to a gene. The germline V gene encodes CDR1 MDHEN and CDR2 SYDVKM. This CDR3 is built from 13 residues. CDR3 coding DNA: TGTGCCAGCAGTTTAGCGGGGGCCTACGAGCAGTACTTC. Protein product: CASSLAGAYEQYF.

This CDR3 reads CASSLVRRTEKETQYF. CDR3 bases: TGTGCCAGCAGCTTGGTTAGACGGACAGAAAAAGAGACCCAGTACTTC. The chain couples TRBV5-6 to TRBJ2-5; tentatively, D is TRBD1 (6 bases). The germline CDR1 and CDR2 sequences are SGHDT and YYEEEE. CDR3 length: 16 amino acids. The germline V and J ends were trimmed by 0 bases and 3 bases, with 15 bases remaining between them.

V and J are TRBV7-2 and TRBJ2-7; TRBD2 might be the D (6 bases). The V gene's germline CDR1 is SGHTA and CDR2 FQGNSA. This CDR3 is 18 amino acids long. V lost 2 bases, J lost 0 bases, and 20 bases lay in between. CDR3 sequence: CASSLRRDQPPISYEQYF. The DNA of the CDR3 is TGTGCCAGCAGCTTAAGGCGGGACCAGCCTCCAATCTCCTACGAGCAGTACTTC.

V gene TRBV3-1 (or the pseudogene TRBV3-2) combines with J gene TRBJ1-1; 8 positions match TRBD1. The germline V gene has CDR1 LGHDT and CDR2 YNNKEL (reference sequence). After removal of 3 bases from V and 4 bases from J, the junction contained 1 base not matched to a gene. The CDR3 consists of 13 residues. CDR3 sequence reads: CASSHGQGTEAFF. CDR3 sequence (DNA): TGTGCCAGCAGCCACGGACAGGGCACTGAAGCTTTCTTT.

This clone has only one observation. The V gene is TRBV6-5, the J gene TRBJ2-1, with 8 bases that match TRBD2. This CDR3 comprises 14 residues. Per germline, CDR1 MNHEY and CDR2 SVGAGI. V shed 7 bases, J shed 7 bases, and the junction held 9 bases outside the gene matches. CDR3 in amino acids: CASMAPGGVNEQFF. The CDR3 coding sequence is TGTGCCAGCATGGCGCCGGGGGGGGTAAATGAGCAGTTCTTC.

This chain joins TRBV30 and TRBJ1-3; 7 nucleotides match TRBD1. V was clipped by 0 bases and J by 0 bases; unmatched bases: 8. This CDR3 is built from 17 residues. Looked up from germline, CDR1 is GTSNPN and CDR2 is SVGIG (reference sequence). This CDR3 reads CAWSVLTGVSSGNTIYF. The CDR3 nucleotides read TGTGCCTGGAGTGTCCTCACAGGGGTGAGCTCTGGAAACACCATATATTTT.

This sequence joins TRBV19 and TRBJ1-2, with D perhaps matching TRBD1 (5 bases). V was pared by 5 bases and J by 0 bases, with 13 bases between. The CDR3 is 15 amino acids. CDR1 is LNHDA and CDR2 is SQIVND in the germline V gene (reference sequence). In DNA, the CDR3 is TGTGCCAGTAGTGAGATAGGACACTCTAACTATGGCTACACCTTC. Encoded protein: CASSEIGHSNYGYTF.

There are many counts of this clone. The chain uses TRBV7-9 and TRBJ2-3; 12 bases are shared with TRBD2. V was pared by 10 bases and J by 2 bases, with 10 bases of the junction left unmatched. The CDR3 consists of 16 residues. CDR1 and CDR2 (germline): SEHNR, FQNEAQ (reference sequence). The CDR3 nucleotides are TGTGCCACCGGGACTAGCGGGTCGTATTTCACAGATACGCAGTATTTT. It codes for CATGTSGSYFTDTQYF.